Listed here are 4 T cell receptor beta chains from one sample, sequenced in a study of blood T cells in healthy people across ages. Primed by a sample-barcoded 5' primer and a J-beta primer mix, a second PCR proceeded for about 6 to 12 cycles. TCRdb re-analysed the 5' RACE reads in MiXCR, keeping a single row per CDR3 protein. Among fewer than 800,000 distinct CDR3 sequences listed, around 48% were seen once. Sequencing was carried out using blood. The receptors come from a woman aged 55-69 years in good health.

This clonotype was observed a few times. This sequence joins TRBV20-1 and TRBJ2-3, with 11 bases matching TRBD2. The CDR3 is 16 amino acids. Trimming at V came to 3 bases and at J to 2 bases, leaving 7 bases not matched to a gene. The germline gives CDR1 DFQATT, CDR2 SNEGSKA (reference sequence). The CDR3 loop is CSASRVAGGFTDTQYF. CDR3 coding DNA: TGCAGTGCTAGTCGGGTAGCGGGAGGGTTCACAGATACGCAGTATTTT.

This clonotype was recorded once. The chain joins TRBV5-1 to TRBJ2-5, with D perhaps assigned TRBD1 or TRBD2 (5 bases each). The J call may be in error: the DNA end matches TRBJ2-1 better. CDR3 length equals 15 residues. Germline V gene lookup returns CDR1 SGHRS and CDR2 YFSETQ. CDR3: CASSLGTGALGEQFF. The CDR3, as DNA: TGCGCCAGCAGCTTGGGAACCGGGGCTCTCGGGGAGCAGTTCTTC.

In DNA form, the CDR3 reads TGTGCCAGCAACCCGGGGCGGGGGACAGATACGCAGTATTTT. It translates to CASNPGRGTDTQYF. This rearrangement joins TRBV9 to TRBJ2-3; TRBD2 matches at 7 bases. The V gene end was trimmed by 6 bases and the J gene end by 3 bases; junction bases not matched to a gene: 7. CDR3 length equals 14 residues. Germline-derived CDR1 and CDR2 are SGDLS and YYNGEE. The full variable domain, completed using reference TRBV9 and TRBJ2-3, is DSGVTQTPKHLITATGQRVTLRCSPRSGDLSVYWYQQSLDQGLQFLIQYYNGEERAKGNILERFSAQQFPDLHSELNLSSLELGDSALYFCASNPGRGTDTQYFGPGTRLTVL.

The chain recombines TRBV7-3 with TRBJ2-3; D may correspond to TRBD1 or TRBD2 (7 bases each). Trimming removed 5 bases at V and 0 bases at J, with 24 bases between. The CDR3 spans 19 residues. Germline V CDR1 and CDR2: SGHTA, FQGTGA. CDR3 loop: CASSRGGGSGASSTDTQYF. CDR3 coding DNA: TGTGCCAGCAGCAGAGGGGGCGGGAGTGGGGCCTCTAGCACAGATACGCAGTATTTT.